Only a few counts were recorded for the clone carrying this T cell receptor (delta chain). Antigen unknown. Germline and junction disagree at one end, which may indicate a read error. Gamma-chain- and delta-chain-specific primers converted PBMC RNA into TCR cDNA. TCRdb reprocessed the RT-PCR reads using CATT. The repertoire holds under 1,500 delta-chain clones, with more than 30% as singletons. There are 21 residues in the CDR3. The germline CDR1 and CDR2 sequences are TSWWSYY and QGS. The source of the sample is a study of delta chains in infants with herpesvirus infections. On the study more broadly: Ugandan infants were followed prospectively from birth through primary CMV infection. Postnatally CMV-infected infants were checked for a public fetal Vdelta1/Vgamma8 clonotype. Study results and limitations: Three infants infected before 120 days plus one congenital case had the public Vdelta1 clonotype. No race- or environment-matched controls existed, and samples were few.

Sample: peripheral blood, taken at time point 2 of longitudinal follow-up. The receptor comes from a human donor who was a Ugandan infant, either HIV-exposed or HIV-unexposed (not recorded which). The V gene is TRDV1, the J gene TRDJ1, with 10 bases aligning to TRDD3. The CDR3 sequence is CALGEHPTTGGLLALGDKLIF. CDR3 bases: TGTGCTCTTGGGGAACACCCTACTACTGGGGGATTGTTAGCGCTAGGTGATAAACTCATTTTT.